The 11 T cell receptor beta chains reported below all come from one sample, sequenced in a study of spatial heterogeneity in lung cancer. Antigen specificity for these receptors is unknown. TCRdb fed the 5' RACE reads into MiXCR, producing one record per CDR3 protein. Of some 6,500 distinct CDR3 sequences in the sample, about 9.7% were seen once. Noted time point: sample taken at primary tumor resection. Study-wide results and limits: For expanded intratumoral alpha and beta TCRs, counts tracked tumor mutation counts.

Sequencing was performed on lung tumor tissue, taken at surgery. These receptors were obtained from a female donor with early-stage non-small cell lung cancer.

This chain joins TRBV7-3 and TRBJ1-6; D may be TRBD1 (5 bases). The V gene's germline CDR1 is SGHTA and CDR2 FQGTGA. V lost 5 bases to trimming and J lost 9 bases, with 20 bases between them. The CDR3 is made up of 16 amino acids. DNA for the CDR3: TGTGCCAGCAGCCGTCAGGTGGGGACGACGAGTTCACCCCTCCACTTT. It yields the protein CASSRQVGTTSSPLHF.

In its sample, this clonotype is medium-sized. This chain links TRBV30 with TRBJ1-1; no firm D call. The CDR3 has 14 residues. Germline V lookup: CDR1 GTSNPN, CDR2 SVGIG (reference sequence). V shed 4 bases and J shed 1 base, with 13 bases lying between them. CDR3 amino acids: CAWNYGEKNTEAFF. The CDR3 nucleotides are TGTGCCTGGAACTATGGGGAGAAGAACACTGAAGCTTTCTTT.

This clonotype was counted ten times or more. The rearrangement joins TRBV6-6 to TRBJ2-3; 9 bases line up with TRBD2. This CDR3 comprises 16 residues. J was trimmed by 4 bases and V by 6 bases; bases with no gene match: 11. Per germline, CDR1 MNHNY and CDR2 SVGAGI (reference sequence). The CDR3 loop reads CASRISWTSEADTQYF. In nucleotides, the CDR3 is TGTGCCAGCAGGATTTCGTGGACTAGCGAGGCAGATACGCAGTATTTT.

The V and J genes are TRBV5-1 and TRBJ1-1; D remains ambiguous. Germline values: CDR1 SGHRS, CDR2 YFSETQ. The CDR3 spans 14 residues. V was trimmed by 6 bases and J by 0 bases, leaving 12 bases between them. CDR3: CASNPGNMNTEAFF. The CDR3 DNA reads TGCGCCAGCAACCCGGGGAATATGAACACTGAAGCTTTCTTT.

The gene calls are TRBV11-1 and TRBJ1-5; D is uncertain. There are 15 residues in the CDR3. The germline V gene encodes CDR1 SGHAT and CDR2 FQDESV (reference sequence). The V end was cut by 5 bases, the J end by 0 bases, with 11 bases between. In DNA, the CDR3 is TGTGCCAGCAGCCAACGGAGGTTTAGCAATCAGCCCCAGCATTTT. Protein product: CASSQRRFSNQPQHF.

This clonotype appeared a few times. The rearrangement links TRBV5-1 to TRBJ2-1; D not resolved. V was cut by 0 bases and J by 2 bases, with 3 bases left in between. Germline V CDR1 and CDR2: SGHRS, YFSETQ. There are 13 residues in the CDR3. In DNA, the CDR3 is TGCGCCAGCAGCTTGGTTGCCTACAATGAGCAGTTCTTC. Translated: CASSLVAYNEQFF.

This clonotype is classed as medium-sized. This chain links TRBV5-4 with TRBJ2-6, with D perhaps TRBD1 (5 bases). Germline loops: CDR1 SGHNT, CDR2 YYREEE (reference sequence). V was trimmed by 0 bases and J by 0 bases, leaving 13 bases between them. The CDR3 loop spans 18 amino acids. CDR3 sequence: CASSLGARANSGANVLTF. CDR3 DNA sequence: TGTGCCAGCAGCTTGGGGGCCAGGGCGAACTCTGGGGCCAACGTCCTGACTTTC. The whole variable domain, filled in from reference TRBV5-4 and TRBJ2-6, reads ETGVTQSPTHLIKTRGQQVTLRCSSQSGHNTVSWYQQALGQGPQFIFQYYREEENGRGNFPPRFSGLQFPNYSSELNVNALELDDSALYLCASSLGARANSGANVLTFGAGSRLTVL.

This clonotype has just a few counts. The V and J genes are TRBV24-1 and TRBJ2-1, with a weak D call TRBD2 (6 bases). CDR1 KGHDR and CDR2 SFDVKD come from the germline V gene. V was cut by 4 bases and J by 10 bases, with 22 bases left in between. This CDR3 is 16 amino acids long. In nucleotides, the CDR3 is TGTGCCACCAGTGACCTTTCCCGGGACTTATTCGGGGAGCAGTTCTTC. Amino acids: CATSDLSRDLFGEQFF.

Within the sample, this clonotype is medium-sized. The chain couples TRBV4-3 to TRBJ2-3, with 8 bases lining up with TRBD2. Looked up from germline, CDR1 is LGHNA and CDR2 is YSLEER. V lost 0 bases to trimming and J lost 4 bases; unmatched junction nucleotides: 3. There are 15 residues in the CDR3. The CDR3 DNA reads as TGCGCCAGCAGCCAAGATAGAGCGGGGGCAGATACGCAGTATTTT. It translates to CASSQDRAGADTQYF.

This clonotype has a count of ten or more. This rearrangement joins TRBV7-2 to TRBJ1-1; 8 bases match TRBD1. Germline V gene lookup returns CDR1 SGHTA and CDR2 FQGNSA. With 3 bases clipped from V and 5 bases from J, the junction kept 11 bases outside the gene matches. The CDR3 length is 16 residues. CDR3 in amino acids: CASSLGGPGTGTEAFF. Written as DNA, the CDR3 is TGTGCCAGCAGCTTGGGGGGGCCCGGGACAGGAACTGAAGCTTTCTTT.

In this sample, this clonotype turned up many times. This rearrangement joins TRBV7-3 to TRBJ2-1; 11 bases map to TRBD1. CDR3 length: 18 residues. In germline, CDR1 is SGHTA, CDR2 FQGTGA. The junction had 15 bases not matched to a gene; V was cut back by 6 bases and J by 5 bases. In nucleotides, the CDR3 is TGTGCCAGCAGTCTCCCCTCCACCGGGACAGGGGGAAACAATGAGCAGTTCTTC. Protein product: CASSLPSTGTGGNNEQFF. The full variable domain, its missing parts supplied by reference TRBV7-3 and TRBJ2-1, is GAGVSQTPSNKVTEKGKYVELRCDPISGHTALYWYRQSLGQGPEFLIYFQGTGAADDSGLPNDRFFAVRPEGSVSTLKIQRTERGDSAVYLCASSLPSTGTGGNNEQFFGPGTRLTVL.